This note documents a single T cell receptor beta chain sequence. Antigen specificity is unknown. The sample is drawn from a study of vaccination effects on CD4 cells after COVID-19. Generated by immunoSEQ multiplex PCR, the TCRdb table keeps only in-frame clones and is missing some. The table includes 20,000 to 30,000 clones, approximately 80% detected once. ViraFEST assay sequencing came after antigen-specific CD4+ T cells were expanded with viral peptide pools. Cells that had been cultured for ten to eleven days were the source of isolated CD4+ T cells. Sometime from March through December 2020, the person acquired a SARS-CoV-2 infection that PCR confirmed. Half-medium exchanges with IL-2 medium took place on days 3 and 7. Deletions cut 6 bases from V and 1 base from J, with 10 bases between. CDR3 length equals 14 residues. Per the germline V gene, CDR1 is MNHEY and CDR2 is SMNVEV (reference sequence).

The sequence was collected from a human donor who had a prior SARS-CoV-2 infection. The chain is built from TRBV27 and TRBJ1-3, with D tentatively TRBD1 (6 bases). The sample was CD4+ T cells from PBMCs cultured with HCoV-NL63 spike peptides, taken before COVID-19 vaccination. Here the CDR3 DNA reads TGTGCCAGCAGAAAGCAGGGGTCTGGAAACACCATATATTTT. Translation: CASRKQGSGNTIYF.